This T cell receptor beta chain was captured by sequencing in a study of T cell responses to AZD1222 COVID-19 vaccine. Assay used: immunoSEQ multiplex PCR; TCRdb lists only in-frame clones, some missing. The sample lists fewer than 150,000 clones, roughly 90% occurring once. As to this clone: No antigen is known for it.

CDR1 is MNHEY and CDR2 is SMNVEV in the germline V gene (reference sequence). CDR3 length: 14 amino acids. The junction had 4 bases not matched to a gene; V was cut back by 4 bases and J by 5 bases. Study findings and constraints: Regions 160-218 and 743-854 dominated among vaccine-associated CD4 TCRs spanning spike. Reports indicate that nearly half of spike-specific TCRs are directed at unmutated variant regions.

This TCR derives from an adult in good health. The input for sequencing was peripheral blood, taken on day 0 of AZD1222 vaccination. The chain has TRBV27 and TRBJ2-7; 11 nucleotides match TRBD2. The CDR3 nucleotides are TGTGCCAGCAGTTCCGCGGGACTAGCGGACGAGCAGTACTTC. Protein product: CASSSAGLADEQYF.